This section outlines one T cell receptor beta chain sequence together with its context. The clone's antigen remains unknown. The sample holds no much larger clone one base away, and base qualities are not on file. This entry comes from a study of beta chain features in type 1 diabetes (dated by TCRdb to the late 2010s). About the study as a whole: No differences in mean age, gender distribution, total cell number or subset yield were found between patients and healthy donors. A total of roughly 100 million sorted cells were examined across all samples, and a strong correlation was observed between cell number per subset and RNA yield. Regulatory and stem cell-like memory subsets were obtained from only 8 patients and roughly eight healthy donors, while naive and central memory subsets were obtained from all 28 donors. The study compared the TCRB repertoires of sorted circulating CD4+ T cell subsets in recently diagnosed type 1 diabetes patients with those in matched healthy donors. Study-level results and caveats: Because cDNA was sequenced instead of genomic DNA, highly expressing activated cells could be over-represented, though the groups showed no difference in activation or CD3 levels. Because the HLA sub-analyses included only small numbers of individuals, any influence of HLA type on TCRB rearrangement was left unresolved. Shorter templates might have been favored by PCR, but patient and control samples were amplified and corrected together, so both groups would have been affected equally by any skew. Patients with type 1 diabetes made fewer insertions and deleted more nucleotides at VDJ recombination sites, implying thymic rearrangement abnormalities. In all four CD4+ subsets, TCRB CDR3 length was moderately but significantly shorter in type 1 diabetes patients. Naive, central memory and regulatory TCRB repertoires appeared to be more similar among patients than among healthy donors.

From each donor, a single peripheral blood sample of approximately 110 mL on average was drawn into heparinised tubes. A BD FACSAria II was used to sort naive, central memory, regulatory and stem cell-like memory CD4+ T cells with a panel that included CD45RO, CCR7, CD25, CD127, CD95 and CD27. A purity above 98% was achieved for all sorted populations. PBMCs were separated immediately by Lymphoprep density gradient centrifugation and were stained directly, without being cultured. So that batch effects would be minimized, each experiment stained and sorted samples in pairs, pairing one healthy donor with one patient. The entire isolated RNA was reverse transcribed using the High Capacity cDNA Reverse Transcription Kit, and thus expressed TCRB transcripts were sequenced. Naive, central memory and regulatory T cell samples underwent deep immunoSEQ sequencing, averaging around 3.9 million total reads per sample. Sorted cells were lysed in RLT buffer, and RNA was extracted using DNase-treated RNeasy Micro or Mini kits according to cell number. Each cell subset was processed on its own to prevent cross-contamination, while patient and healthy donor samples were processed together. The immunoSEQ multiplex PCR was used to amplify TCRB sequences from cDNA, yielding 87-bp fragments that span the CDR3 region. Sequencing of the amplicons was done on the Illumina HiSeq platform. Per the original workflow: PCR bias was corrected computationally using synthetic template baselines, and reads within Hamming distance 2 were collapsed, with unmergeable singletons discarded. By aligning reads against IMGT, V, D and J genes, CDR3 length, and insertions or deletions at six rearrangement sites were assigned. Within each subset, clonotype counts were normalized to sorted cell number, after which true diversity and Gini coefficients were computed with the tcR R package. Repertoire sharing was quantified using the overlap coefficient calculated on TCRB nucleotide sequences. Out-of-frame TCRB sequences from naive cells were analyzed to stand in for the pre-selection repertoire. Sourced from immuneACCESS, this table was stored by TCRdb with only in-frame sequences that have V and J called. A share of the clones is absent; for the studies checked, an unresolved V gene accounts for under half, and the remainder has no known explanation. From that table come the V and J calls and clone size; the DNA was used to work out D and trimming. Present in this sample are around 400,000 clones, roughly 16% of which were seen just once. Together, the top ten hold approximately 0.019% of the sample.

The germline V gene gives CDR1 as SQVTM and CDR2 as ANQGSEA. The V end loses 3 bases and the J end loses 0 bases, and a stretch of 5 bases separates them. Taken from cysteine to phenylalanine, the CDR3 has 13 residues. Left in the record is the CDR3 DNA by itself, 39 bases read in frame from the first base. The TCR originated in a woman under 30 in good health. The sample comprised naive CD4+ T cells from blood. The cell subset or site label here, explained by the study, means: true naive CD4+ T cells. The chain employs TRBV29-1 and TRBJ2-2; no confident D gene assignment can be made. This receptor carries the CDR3 CSVDGANTGELFF. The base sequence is TGCAGCGTTGACGGTGCGAACACCGGGGAGCTGTTTTTT.